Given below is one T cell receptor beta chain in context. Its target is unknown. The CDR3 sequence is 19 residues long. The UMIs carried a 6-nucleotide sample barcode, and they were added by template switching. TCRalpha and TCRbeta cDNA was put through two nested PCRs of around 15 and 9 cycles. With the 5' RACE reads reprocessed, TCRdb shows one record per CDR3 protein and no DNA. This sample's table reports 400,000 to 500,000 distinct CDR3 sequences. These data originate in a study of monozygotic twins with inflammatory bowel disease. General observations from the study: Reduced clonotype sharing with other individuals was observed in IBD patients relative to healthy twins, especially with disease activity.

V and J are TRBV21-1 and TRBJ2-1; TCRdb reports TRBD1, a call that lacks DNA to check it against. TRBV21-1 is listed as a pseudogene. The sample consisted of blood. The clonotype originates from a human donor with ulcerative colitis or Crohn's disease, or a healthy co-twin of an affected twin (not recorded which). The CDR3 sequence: CASCAGQGRSSGHYNEQFF.